Sequencing of this T cell receptor (beta chain) was carried out in a study of regulatory T cells in long-lasting Graves disease. CDR3 regions were amplified by Arm-PCR using iRepertoire HTBI primers to build TCR beta libraries. MiXCR was run by TCRdb on the multiplex PCR reads, yielding one entry per CDR3 protein. In the table there are approximately 400,000 distinct CDR3 sequences, over 9.5% of which are singletons. Sample time point: newly diagnosed GD, antithyroid drugs for less than 3 months. The TCR library was prepared using RNA isolated from PBMCs. The CDR3 loop spans 15 amino acids. The ends were cut back, 6 bases at V and 5 bases at J, with 19 bases in the middle. The germline CDR1 and CDR2 sequences are SNHLY and FYNNEI. This clonotype turned up a few times. Separately, the same data were catalogued under a study of T cells in Graves' hyperthyroidism and ophthalmopathy.

The chain joins TRBV2 to TRBJ2-5; tentatively, D is TRBD2 (5 bases). Specimen: peripheral blood mononuclear cells (PBMCs), collected at new diagnosis, from a patient treated with antithyroid drugs. The clonotype originates from a woman younger than 35 with Graves disease. The CDR3 here is CASSQTFGVRETQYF. CDR3 in DNA: TGTGCCAGCAGCCAAACGTTCGGGGTTAGGGAGACCCAGTACTTC.